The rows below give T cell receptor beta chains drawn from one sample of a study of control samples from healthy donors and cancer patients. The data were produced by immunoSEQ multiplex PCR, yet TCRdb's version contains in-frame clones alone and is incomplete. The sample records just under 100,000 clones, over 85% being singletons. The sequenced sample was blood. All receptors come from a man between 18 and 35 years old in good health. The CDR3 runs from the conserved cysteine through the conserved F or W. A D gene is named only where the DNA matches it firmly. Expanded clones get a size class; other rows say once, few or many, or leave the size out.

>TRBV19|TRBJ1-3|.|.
CASSYISLTSGNTIYF
TGTGCCAGTAGTTACATATCTTTAACGTCCGGAAACACCATATATTTT
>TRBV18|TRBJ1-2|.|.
CASSPAGRNYGYTF
TGTGCCAGCTCACCAGCAGGGAGGAACTATGGCTACACCTTC
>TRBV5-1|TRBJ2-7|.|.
CASSLAGQGLKYF
TGCGCCAGCAGCTTGGCCGGGCAGGGATTGAAGTACTTC
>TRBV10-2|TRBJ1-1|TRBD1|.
CASQGGNDEAFF
TGCGCCAGCCAGGGGGGGAATGATGAAGCTTTCTTT
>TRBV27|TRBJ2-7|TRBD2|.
CASSLYGRTSEWVSYEQYF
TGTGCCAGCAGTTTATACGGACGGACTAGCGAGTGGGTTTCCTACGAGCAGTACTTC
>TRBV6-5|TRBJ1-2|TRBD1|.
CATRTGTNYGYTF
TGTGCCACCAGGACAGGGACTAACTATGGCTACACCTTC
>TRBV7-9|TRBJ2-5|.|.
CASSRYSTGQETQYF
TGTGCCAGCAGTCGATACTCAACCGGTCAAGAGACCCAGTACTTC
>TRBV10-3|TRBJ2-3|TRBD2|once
CAISELGLAGQDTQYF
TGTGCCATCAGTGAGTTAGGACTAGCGGGACAAGATACGCAGTATTTT
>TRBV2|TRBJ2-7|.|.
CASNTGKAIEQYF
TGTGCCAGCAATACAGGGAAGGCGATCGAGCAGTACTTC
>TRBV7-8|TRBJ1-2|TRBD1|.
CASSSGTADNYGYTF
TGTGCCAGCAGCTCGGGGACAGCCGATAACTATGGCTACACCTTC
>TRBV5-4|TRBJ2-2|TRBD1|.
CASSRGQGKAGELFF
TGTGCCAGCAGCCGGGGACAGGGAAAGGCCGGGGAGCTGTTTTTT
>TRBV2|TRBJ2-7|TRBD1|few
CASSPPGGGQGEYEQYF
TGTGCCAGCAGCCCCCCAGGAGGGGGACAGGGGGAATACGAGCAGTACTTC
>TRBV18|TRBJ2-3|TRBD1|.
CASSPPGQPDTQYF
TGTGCCAGCTCACCACCGGGACAGCCGGATACGCAGTATTTT
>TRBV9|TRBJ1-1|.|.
CASSDWTAGAEAFF
TGTGCCAGCAGCGACTGGACCGCCGGAGCTGAAGCTTTCTTT
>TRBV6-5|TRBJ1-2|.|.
CASSPQNSYGYTF
TGTGCCAGCAGCCCACAGAACAGCTATGGCTACACCTTC
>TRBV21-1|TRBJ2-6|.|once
CASSKGRESFPSGANVLTF
TGTGCCAGCAGCAAAGGTCGGGAGTCCTTTCCCTCTGGGGCCAACGTCCTGACTTTC
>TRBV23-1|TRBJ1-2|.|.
CASSQVGRKIIYGYTF
TGCGCCAGCAGTCAAGTAGGGCGGAAAATAATCTATGGCTACACCTTC
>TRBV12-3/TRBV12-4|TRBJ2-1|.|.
CASSSTLYNEQFF
TGTGCCAGCAGTTCAACGTTATACAATGAGCAGTTCTTC
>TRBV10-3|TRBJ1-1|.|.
CAIRRGPNTEAFF
TGTGCCATCCGGCGAGGGCCGAACACTGAAGCTTTCTTT
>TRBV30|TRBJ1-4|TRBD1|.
CASSGTVNEKLFF
TGTGCCAGCTCCGGGACAGTTAATGAAAAACTGTTTTTT
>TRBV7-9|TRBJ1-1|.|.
CASSLVLSEAFF
TGTGCCAGCAGCTTAGTCCTCTCTGAAGCTTTCTTT
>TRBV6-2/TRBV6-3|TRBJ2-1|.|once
CASSYRTNNEQFF
TGTGCCAGCAGTTACCGGACCAACAATGAGCAGTTCTTC
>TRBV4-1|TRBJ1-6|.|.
CASPQLKTERSPLHF
TGCGCCAGCCCTCAACTTAAAACCGAGCGGTCACCCCTCCACTTT
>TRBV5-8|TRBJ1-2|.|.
CASSLSLADRMPYGYTF
TGTGCCAGCAGCTTGAGTCTGGCGGACCGCATGCCCTATGGCTACACCTTC
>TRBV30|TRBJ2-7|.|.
CAWSATAYEQYF
TGTGCCTGGAGTGCCACAGCTTACGAGCAGTACTTC
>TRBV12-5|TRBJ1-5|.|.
CATPGKNQPQHF
TGTGCAACCCCGGGGAAAAATCAGCCCCAGCATTTT
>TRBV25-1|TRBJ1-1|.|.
CASSESLSTEAFF
TGTGCCAGCAGTGAATCCTTGAGTACTGAAGCTTTCTTT
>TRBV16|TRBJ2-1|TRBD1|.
CASRRARDRPLNEQFF
TGTGCCAGCAGACGCGCCCGGGACAGGCCGCTTAATGAGCAGTTCTTC
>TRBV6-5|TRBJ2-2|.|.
CASSYSGRLKAGELFF
TGTGCCAGCAGTTACTCTGGCCGGCTTAAGGCCGGGGAGCTGTTTTTT
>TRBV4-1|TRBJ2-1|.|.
CASSIIDGPIMRIYNEQFF
TGCGCCAGCAGCATAATCGACGGCCCAATTATGAGGATCTACAATGAGCAGTTCTTC
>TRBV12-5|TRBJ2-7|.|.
CASGPGTFDEQYF
TGTGCTAGTGGCCCCGGGACATTTGACGAGCAGTACTTC
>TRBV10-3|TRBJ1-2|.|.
CAIGSMDGLRGYTF
TGTGCCATAGGGTCCATGGACGGTTTACGAGGCTACACCTTC
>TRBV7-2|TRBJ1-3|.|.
CASSLRLGLSSGNTIYF
TGTGCCAGCAGCTTGAGACTAGGTTTAAGCTCTGGAAACACCATATATTTT
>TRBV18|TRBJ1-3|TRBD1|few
CASSPPGQFSGNTIYF
TGTGCCAGCTCACCACCGGGACAGTTCTCTGGAAACACCATATATTTT
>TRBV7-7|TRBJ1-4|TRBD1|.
CASSSGGGEKLFF
TGTGCTAGCAGCTCAGGGGGAGGTGAAAAACTGTTTTTT
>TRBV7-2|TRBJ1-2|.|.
CASSSGLGYTF
TGTGCCAGCAGCTCAGGGCTTGGCTACACCTTC
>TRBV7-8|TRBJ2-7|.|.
CASSLVRGEYEQYF
TGTGCCAGCAGCTTAGTTCGTGGAGAGTACGAGCAGTACTTC
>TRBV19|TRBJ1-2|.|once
CASSAGLGYGYTF
TGTGCCAGTAGTGCGGGACTGGGCTATGGCTACACCTTC
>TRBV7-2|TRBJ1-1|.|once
CASSLVSGNTEAFF
TGTGCCAGCAGCTTAGTTTCGGGGAACACTGAAGCTTTCTTT
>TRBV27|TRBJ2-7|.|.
CASSSLGTGYEQYF
TGTGCCAGCAGTTCCCTCGGGACGGGCTACGAGCAGTACTTC
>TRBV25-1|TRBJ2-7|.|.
CASSELGRAGLEQYF
TGTGCCAGCAGTGAATTGGGCCGGGCCGGGCTCGAGCAGTACTTC
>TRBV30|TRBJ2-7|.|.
CAWRNPRRARGSEQYF
TGTGCCTGGAGAAACCCCCGGAGGGCCCGGGGGTCCGAGCAGTACTTC
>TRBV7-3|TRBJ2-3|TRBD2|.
CASSEGLAGLSDTQYF
TGTGCCAGCAGCGAGGGACTAGCGGGACTATCAGATACGCAGTATTTT
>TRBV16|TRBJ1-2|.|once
CASSQIIQGTYGYTF
TGTGCCAGCAGCCAAATCATACAGGGTACTTATGGCTACACCTTC
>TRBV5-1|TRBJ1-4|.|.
CASSSQDRSPEKLFF
TGCGCCAGCAGCTCACAGGACAGAAGTCCTGAAAAACTGTTTTTT